The 7 T cell receptor beta chains below come from one sample, sequenced in a study of T-cell reconstitution after alpha-beta-depleted transplantation in children. Library preparation (for TCRbeta) was performed with unique molecular identifiers. MiXCR, applied by TCRdb to the PCR reads, yields one record per CDR3 protein. The sample has about 260,000 distinct CDR3 sequences, approximately 10% seen once; the top ten hold around 24%. Sequencing was performed on peripheral blood, taken 180 days after TCRalphabeta/CD19-depleted stem cell transplant. The receptors were gathered from a male patient aged 2-15 years who had a stem cell transplant for chronic granulomatous disease, so the T cells may come from the graft donor.

In this sample, this clonotype turned up many times. In DNA, the CDR3 is TGTGCCAGCAGCTCGGTAGATGAAAAACTGTTTTTT. As protein: CASSSVDEKLFF. V is TRBV7-2 and J is TRBJ1-4; D is ambiguous. Germline-derived CDR1 and CDR2 are SGHTA and FQGNSA. The CDR3 loop spans 12 amino acids. V lost 4 bases, J lost 6 bases, and 6 bases lay in between.

This clonotype was detected many times. One junction end does not reproduce the germline sequence, and a read error may be involved. The V call is TRBV6-2 or TRBV6-3, the J call TRBJ2-7; 8 nucleotides match TRBD1. CDR1 is MNHEY and CDR2 is SVGEGT in the germline V gene. The CDR3 loop spans 13 amino acids. This chain's CDR3 is CASSRDRSYEQYF. DNA for the CDR3: TGCGCCAGCAGCCGGGACAGGTCCTACGAGCAGTACTTC.

This clonotype was detected ten times or more. The chain couples TRBV29-1 to TRBJ2-5; 8 bases fit TRBD1. The junction had 10 bases not matched to a gene; V was cut back by 2 bases and J by 2 bases. The V gene's germline CDR1 is SQVTM and CDR2 ANQGSEA. This CDR3 is 16 amino acids long. The CDR3, as DNA: TGCAGCGTTGAAACAGGGGGTGGACAACCGCAAGAGACCCAGTACTTC. Amino acids: CSVETGGGQPQETQYF.

The J gene is TRBJ2-1, the V gene TRBV5-5; 8 bases align to TRBD2. The trim removed 9 bases at V and 6 bases at J, leaving 8 bases unmatched. This CDR3 is 13 amino acids long. CDR1 SGHKS and CDR2 YYEKEE come from the germline V gene (reference sequence). The DNA for the CDR3 is TGTGCCATGGGCCGGGGGGGGCTCAATGAGCAGTTCTTC. Translated: CAMGRGGLNEQFF.

This clonotype was detected only a few times. V usage is TRBV6-1 and J usage is TRBJ2-2; TRBD2 aligns across 9 bases. Germline V gene data show CDR1 as MNHNS and CDR2 as SASEGT. The J segment lost 6 bases and the V segment lost 4 bases, leaving 6 bases of the junction unmatched. CDR3 size: 15 residues. The CDR3 DNA is TGTGCCAGCAGTGTCTCTAGCGGGGCGGCCGGGGAGCTGTTTTTT. Its translation: CASSVSSGAAGELFF.

This rearrangement joins TRBV18 to TRBJ2-3; D gene unclear. CDR1 is KGHSH and CDR2 is LQKENI in the germline V gene. The CDR3 has 17 residues. V was shortened by 3 bases and J by 0 bases, with 16 bases between the two germline ends. The CDR3 bases are TGTGCCAGCTCACCCTTGGCCCTGCCTACTAGCACAGATACGCAGTATTTT. Amino acid sequence: CASSPLALPTSTDTQYF.

Ten or more counts support this clonotype. The rearrangement links TRBV6-1 to TRBJ1-2, with D perhaps TRBD1 (6 bases). CDR1 is MNHNS and CDR2 is SASEGT in the germline V gene. The CDR3 consists of 13 residues. The V end lost 6 bases, the J end lost 4 bases, and 12 bases lay between the germline ends. DNA of the CDR3: TGTGCCAGCAGCCGAAAGGGGGTCTATGGCTACACCTTC. It is translated as CASSRKGVYGYTF.